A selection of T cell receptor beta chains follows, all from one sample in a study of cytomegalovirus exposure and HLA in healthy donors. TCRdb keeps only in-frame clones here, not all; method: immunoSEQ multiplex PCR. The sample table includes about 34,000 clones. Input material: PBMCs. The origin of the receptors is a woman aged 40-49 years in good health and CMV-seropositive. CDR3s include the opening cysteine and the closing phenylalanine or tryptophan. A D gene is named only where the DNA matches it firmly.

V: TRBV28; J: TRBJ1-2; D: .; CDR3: CASSWVHTEGYTF; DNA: TGTGCCAGCAGTTGGGTGCACACAGAAGGCTACACCTTC
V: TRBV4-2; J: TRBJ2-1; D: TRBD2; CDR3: CASSQVSGTSGRSEQFF; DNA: TGTGCCAGCAGCCAAGTATCAGGGACTAGCGGGAGGTCTGAGCAGTTCTTC
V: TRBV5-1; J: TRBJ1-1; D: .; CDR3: CASSFPTDTSNTEAFF; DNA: TGCGCCAGCAGCTTTCCTACGGACACCTCTAACACTGAAGCTTTCTTT
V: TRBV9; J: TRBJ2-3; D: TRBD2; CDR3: CASSVLGLAGGVLDTQYF; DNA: TGTGCCAGCAGCGTACTTGGACTAGCGGGAGGGGTGCTAGATACGCAGTATTTT
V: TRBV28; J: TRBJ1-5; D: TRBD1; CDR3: CASSWTGPEYGPQHF; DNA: TGTGCCAGCAGTTGGACAGGGCCGGAATACGGGCCCCAGCATTTT
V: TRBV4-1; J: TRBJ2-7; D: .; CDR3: CASSQEGRGSYEQYF; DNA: TGCGCCAGCAGCCAAGAGGGAAGGGGGTCCTACGAGCAGTACTTC
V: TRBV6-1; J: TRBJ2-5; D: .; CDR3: CASSGHRETQYF; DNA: TGTGCCAGCAGTGGTCACAGGGAGACCCAGTACTTC
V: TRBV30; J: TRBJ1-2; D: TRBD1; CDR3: CARSEGQGNGYTF; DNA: TGTGCCCGATCAGAGGGACAGGGGAATGGCTACACCTTC
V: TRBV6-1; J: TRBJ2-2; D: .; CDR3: CASSVSIVGLGELFF; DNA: TGTGCCAGCAGCGTATCAATAGTGGGGCTCGGGGAGCTGTTTTTT
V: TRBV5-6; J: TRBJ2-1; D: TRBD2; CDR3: CASSSPGTRGEFF; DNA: TGTGCCAGCAGTTCTCCCGGGACTAGGGGAGAATTCTTC
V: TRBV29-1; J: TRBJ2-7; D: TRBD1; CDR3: CSAGTGENVEQYF; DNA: TGCAGCGCTGGGACAGGGGAAAACGTCGAGCAGTACTTC
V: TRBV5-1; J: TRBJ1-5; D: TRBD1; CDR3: CASSISGGTEPQHF; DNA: TGCGCCAGCAGCATTTCAGGGGGAACTGAGCCCCAGCATTTT
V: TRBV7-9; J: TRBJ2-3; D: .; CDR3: CASTSPGSTDTQYF; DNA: TGTGCCAGCACCTCACCAGGTAGCACAGATACGCAGTATTTT
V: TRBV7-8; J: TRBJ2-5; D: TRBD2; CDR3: CASSTRGGRGTQYF; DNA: TGTGCCAGCAGCACCCGCGGGGGGCGTGGGACCCAGTACTTC
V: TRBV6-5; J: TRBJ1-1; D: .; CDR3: CASKGGTEAFF; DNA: TGTGCCAGCAAAGGAGGTACTGAAGCTTTCTTT
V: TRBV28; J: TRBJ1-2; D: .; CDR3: CASSPLQGSQGYTF; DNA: TGTGCCAGCAGTCCCCTCCAGGGGTCGCAAGGCTACACCTTC
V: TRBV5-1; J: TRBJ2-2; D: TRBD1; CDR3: CASSLAGTGGTGELFF; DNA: TGCGCCAGCAGCTTGGCCGGGACAGGGGGAACCGGGGAGCTGTTTTTT
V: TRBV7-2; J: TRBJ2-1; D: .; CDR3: CASSLQATRPYNEQFF; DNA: TGTGCCAGCAGCTTACAAGCGACGCGGCCATACAATGAGCAGTTCTTC
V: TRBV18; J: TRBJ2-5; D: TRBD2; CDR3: CASSPPGLAKETQYF; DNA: TGTGCCAGCTCACCACCGGGACTAGCGAAAGAGACCCAGTACTTC
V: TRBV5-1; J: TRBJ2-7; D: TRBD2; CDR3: CASSSSSGRSYEQYF; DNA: TGCGCCAGCAGCAGCTCTAGCGGGCGCTCCTACGAGCAGTACTTC
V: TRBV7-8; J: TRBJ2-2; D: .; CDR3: CASSLELLANTGELFF; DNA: TGTGCCAGCAGCCTAGAATTACTAGCGAACACCGGGGAGCTGTTTTTT
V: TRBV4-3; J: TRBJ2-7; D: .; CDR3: CASSQEGPGTEGYEQYF; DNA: TGCGCCAGCAGCCAAGAAGGGCCAGGCACAGAGGGTTACGAGCAGTACTTC
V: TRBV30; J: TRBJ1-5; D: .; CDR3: CAWSVLYGSNQPQHF; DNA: TGTGCCTGGAGTGTACTATACGGCAGTAATCAGCCCCAGCATTTT
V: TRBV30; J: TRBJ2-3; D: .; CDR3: CAWSPPWGGGTDTQYF; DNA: TGTGCCTGGAGTCCCCCCTGGGGCGGCGGCACAGATACGCAGTATTTT
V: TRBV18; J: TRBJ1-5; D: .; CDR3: CASSPLGPGIGGQPQHF; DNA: TGTGCCAGCTCACCACTTGGGCCCGGAATAGGGGGTCAGCCCCAGCATTTT
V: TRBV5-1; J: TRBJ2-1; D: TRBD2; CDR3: CASSWGVGTGGRHNEQFF; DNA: TGCGCCAGCAGCTGGGGGGTGGGCACGGGAGGGAGACACAATGAGCAGTTCTTC
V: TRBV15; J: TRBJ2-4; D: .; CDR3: CATSRPGTKNIQYF; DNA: TGTGCCACCAGCAGGCCGGGGACCAAAAACATTCAGTACTTC
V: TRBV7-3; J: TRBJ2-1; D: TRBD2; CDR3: CASSLTLAGVDEQFF; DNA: TGTGCCAGCAGCTTAACGCTAGCGGGAGTAGATGAGCAGTTCTTC
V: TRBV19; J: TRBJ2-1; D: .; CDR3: CASSIDLVGAASYNEQFF; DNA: TGTGCCAGTAGTATAGATTTGGTAGGAGCGGCCTCCTACAATGAGCAGTTCTTC
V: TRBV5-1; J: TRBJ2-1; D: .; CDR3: CASSSQGSYNEQFF; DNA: TGCGCCAGCAGCTCACAGGGCTCCTACAATGAGCAGTTCTTC
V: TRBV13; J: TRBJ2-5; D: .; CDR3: CASSFSRTTGEGTQYF; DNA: TGTGCCAGCAGCTTCTCTCGGACTACAGGGGAAGGGACCCAGTACTTC
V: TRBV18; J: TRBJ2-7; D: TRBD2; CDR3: CASSSLAGVTISSYEQYF; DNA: TGTGCCAGCTCATCCCTAGCGGGAGTTACGATTTCTTCCTACGAGCAGTACTTC
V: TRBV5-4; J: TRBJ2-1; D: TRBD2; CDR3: CASSLGASGVDNEQFF; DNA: TGTGCCAGCAGCTTGGGGGCTAGCGGGGTGGACAATGAGCAGTTCTTC
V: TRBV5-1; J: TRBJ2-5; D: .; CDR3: CASKGQKETQYF; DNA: TGCGCCAGCAAAGGACAAAAAGAGACCCAGTACTTC
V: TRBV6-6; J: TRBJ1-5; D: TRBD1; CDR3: CASNDRGGNQPQHF; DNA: TGTGCCAGCAACGACAGGGGAGGCAATCAGCCCCAGCATTTT
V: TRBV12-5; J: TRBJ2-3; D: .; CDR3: CASGLAAGSDTQYF; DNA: TGTGCTAGTGGTTTGGCGGCGGGGTCAGATACGCAGTATTTT
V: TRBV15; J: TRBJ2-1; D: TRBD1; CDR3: CASRTGVSPYNEQFF; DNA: TGTGCCAGTCGGACAGGGGTCAGCCCCTACAATGAGCAGTTCTTC
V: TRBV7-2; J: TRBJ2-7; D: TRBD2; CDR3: CASSLAGLAGYEQYF; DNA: TGTGCCAGCAGCTTAGCGGGACTAGCGGGATACGAGCAGTACTTC
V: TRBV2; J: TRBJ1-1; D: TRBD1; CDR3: CAAGQEINTEAFF; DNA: TGTGCCGCAGGACAGGAAATAAACACTGAAGCTTTCTTT
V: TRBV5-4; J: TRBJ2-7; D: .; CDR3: CASSKQGTSYEQYF; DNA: TGTGCCAGCAGTAAACAGGGGACTAGCTACGAGCAGTACTTC
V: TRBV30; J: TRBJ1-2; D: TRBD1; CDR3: CAWRETGNDGYTF; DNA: TGTGCCTGGAGGGAGACAGGGAACGATGGCTACACCTTC
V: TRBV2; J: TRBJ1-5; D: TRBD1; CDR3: CASSRSAGGDQPQHF; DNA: TGTGCCAGCAGTAGGTCGGCAGGGGGCGATCAGCCCCAGCATTTT
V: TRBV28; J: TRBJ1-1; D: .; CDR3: CASSLQNTEAFF; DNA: TGTGCCAGCAGTTTACAGAACACTGAAGCTTTCTTT
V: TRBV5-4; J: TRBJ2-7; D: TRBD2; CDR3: CASSGGLAGEATSYEQYF; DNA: TGTGCCAGCAGCGGGGGACTAGCGGGAGAGGCAACCTCCTACGAGCAGTACTTC
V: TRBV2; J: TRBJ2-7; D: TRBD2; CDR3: CASSEVAGVAYEQYF; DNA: TGTGCCAGCAGTGAAGTAGCGGGAGTAGCCTACGAGCAGTACTTC
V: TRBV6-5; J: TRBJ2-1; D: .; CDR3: CASSRSGSPGDEQFF; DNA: TGTGCCAGCAGTCGCAGCGGAAGCCCTGGGGATGAGCAGTTCTTC
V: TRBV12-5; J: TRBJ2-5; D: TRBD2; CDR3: CASGRAGGQETQYF; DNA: TGTGCTAGTGGTCGAGCGGGAGGGCAAGAGACCCAGTACTTC
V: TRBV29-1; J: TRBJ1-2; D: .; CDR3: CSVDGGAEDYGYTF; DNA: TGCAGCGTTGACGGGGGGGCAGAGGACTATGGCTACACCTTC
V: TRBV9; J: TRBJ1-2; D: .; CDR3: CASSVQGDYGYTF; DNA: TGTGCCAGCAGCGTGCAGGGTGACTATGGCTACACCTTC
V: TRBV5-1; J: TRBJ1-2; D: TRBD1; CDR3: CASSFGQGDNYGYTF; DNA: TGCGCCAGCAGCTTCGGACAGGGGGATAACTATGGCTACACCTTC
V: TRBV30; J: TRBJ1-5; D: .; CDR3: CAWSVWGGNQPQHF; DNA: TGTGCCTGGAGTGTCTGGGGGGGCAATCAGCCCCAGCATTTT
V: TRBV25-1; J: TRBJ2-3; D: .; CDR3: CASSEGGAEGDTQYF; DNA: TGTGCCAGCAGTGAAGGGGGCGCGGAAGGGGATACGCAGTATTTT